This TCR beta chain was sequenced in a study of T cells expressing NK-cell markers. Germline CDR1 reads KGHDR; CDR2 reads SFDVKD. CDR3 size: 13 residues. A 5'RACE template switching approach incorporating UMIs was used to make TCR beta cDNA. Each CDR3 protein gets one entry in TCRdb, which reprocessed the 5' RACE reads and gives no DNA. This table lists over 250,000 distinct CDR3 sequences. Sequencing was done on a sample of blood T cells: a sorted CD56 or NKG2C T cell subset, CD4+ or CD8+ T cells, or bulk PBMC T cells (not recorded which). The V call is TRBV24-1, the J call TRBJ1-6. This sequence was found in a woman aged 18 to 75 in good health. The CDR3 loop reads CATLLRGNSPLHF.